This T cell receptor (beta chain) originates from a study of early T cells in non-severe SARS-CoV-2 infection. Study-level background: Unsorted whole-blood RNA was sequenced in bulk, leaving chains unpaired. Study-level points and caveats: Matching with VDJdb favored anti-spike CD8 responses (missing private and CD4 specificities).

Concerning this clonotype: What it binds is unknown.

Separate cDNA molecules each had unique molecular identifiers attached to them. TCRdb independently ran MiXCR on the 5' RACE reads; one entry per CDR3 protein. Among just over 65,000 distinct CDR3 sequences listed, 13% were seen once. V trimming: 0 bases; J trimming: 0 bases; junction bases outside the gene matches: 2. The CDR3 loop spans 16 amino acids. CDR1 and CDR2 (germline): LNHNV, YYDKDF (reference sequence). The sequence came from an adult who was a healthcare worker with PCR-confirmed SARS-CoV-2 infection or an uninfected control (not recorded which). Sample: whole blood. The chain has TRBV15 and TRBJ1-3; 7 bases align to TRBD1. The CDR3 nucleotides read TGTGCCACCAGCAGAGACGGGACAGCCTCTGGAAACACCATATATTTT. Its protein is CATSRDGTASGNTIYF. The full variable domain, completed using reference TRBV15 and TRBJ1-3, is DAMVIQNPRYQVTQFGKPVTLSCSQTLNHNVMYWYQQKSSQAPKLLFHYYDKDFNNEADTPDNFQSRRPNTSFCFLDIRSPGLGDTAMYLCATSRDGTASGNTIYFGEGSWLTVV.